The table lists the clone carrying this T cell receptor beta chain with a few counts. CDR3 length equals 11 residues. The V end lost 6 bases, the J end lost 12 bases, and 14 bases lay between the germline ends. Per the germline V gene, CDR1 is SGHTA and CDR2 is FQGNSA. This specimen belongs to a study of blood T cell repertoires in COVID-19. Study as a whole: Nucleic acid was either cDNA or gDNA, and it came from T cells, B-cell-depleted T cells, or PBMCs.

TCRdb's copy holds only in-frame clones and misses some; the assay was immunoSEQ multiplex PCR. The repertoire consists of about 90,000 clones, with around 88% occurring once and the leading ten covering under 0.6%. Specimen: peripheral blood. The V gene is TRBV7-2, the J gene TRBJ1-1; D remains unclear. The origin of this receptor is a man in his sixties with acute or convalescent COVID-19. The CDR3 DNA reads as TGTGCCAGCAGTCTCGCGGTTGTTACTTTCTTT. Translated: CASSLAVVTFF.